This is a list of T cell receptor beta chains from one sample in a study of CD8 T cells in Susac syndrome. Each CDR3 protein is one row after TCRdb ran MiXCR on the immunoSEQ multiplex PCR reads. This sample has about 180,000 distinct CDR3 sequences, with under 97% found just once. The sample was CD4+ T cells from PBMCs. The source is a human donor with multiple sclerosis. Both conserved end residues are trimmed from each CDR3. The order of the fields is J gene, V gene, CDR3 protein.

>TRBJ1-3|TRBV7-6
ASSLSPVWGTGNTIY
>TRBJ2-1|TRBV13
ASSLEQSYNEQF
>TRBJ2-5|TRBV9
ASSVTVGGTQY
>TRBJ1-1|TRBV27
ASSPQRGGKAF
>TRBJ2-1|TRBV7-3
ASSFAESNEQF
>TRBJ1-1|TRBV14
ASSPGQGFVPAF
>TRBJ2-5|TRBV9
ASSVGGGVTTQY
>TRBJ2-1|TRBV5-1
ASSLDMGNEQF
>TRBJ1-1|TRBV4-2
ASSQDSGTALPF
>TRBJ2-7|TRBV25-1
ASRNQGPHEQY
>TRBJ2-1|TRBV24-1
ATSDSTSGGISEQF
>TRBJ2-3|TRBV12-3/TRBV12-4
ASTLGTATDTQY
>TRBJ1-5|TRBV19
ASKVGNQPQH
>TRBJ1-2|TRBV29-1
SVSGYT
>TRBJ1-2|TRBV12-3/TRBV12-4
ASSPQIHLYGYT
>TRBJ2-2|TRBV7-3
ASSRIRTGELF
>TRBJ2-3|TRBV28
ASSFGWPSPTDTQY
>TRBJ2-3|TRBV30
AWSVPLLTSTDTQY
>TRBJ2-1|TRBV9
ASSVAHSLNEQF
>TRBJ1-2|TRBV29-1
SVKGTGPGYT
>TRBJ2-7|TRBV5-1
ASSVRQGAYEQY
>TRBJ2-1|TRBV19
ASSPGQPPNNEQF
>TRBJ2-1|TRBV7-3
ASSPEGQFYNEQF
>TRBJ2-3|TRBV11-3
ASSQELAGVTDTQY
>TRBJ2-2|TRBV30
AWSPHRGKGTGELF
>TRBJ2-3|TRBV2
ASSELGAIDTQY
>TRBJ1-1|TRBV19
ASRTQGTLDTEAF
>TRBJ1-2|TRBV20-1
SASLENYGYT
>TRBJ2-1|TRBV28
ASSSTGLAGFHEQF
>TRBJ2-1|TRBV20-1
SAVSWRDDNEQF
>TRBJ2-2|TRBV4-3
ASSQAVGQNTGELF
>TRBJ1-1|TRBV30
AWKLERHTEAF
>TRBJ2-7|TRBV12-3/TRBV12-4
ASRGRY
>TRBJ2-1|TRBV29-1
SVAETRNNEQF
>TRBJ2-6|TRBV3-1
ASSRSPPGLSSGANVLT
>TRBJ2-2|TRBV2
ASLGGPESTGELF
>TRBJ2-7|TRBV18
ASSPTGSTSYEQY
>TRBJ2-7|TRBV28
ASRFSPVGGYSYEQY
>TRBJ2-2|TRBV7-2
ASSRTTGELF
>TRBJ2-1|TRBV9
ASSVVTGDNEQF
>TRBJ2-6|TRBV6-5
ASSYPSGGAAGANVLT
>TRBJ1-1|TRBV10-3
AISDLQGVNTEAF
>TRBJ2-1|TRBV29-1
SAGQGDSYNEQF
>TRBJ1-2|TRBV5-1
ASSKDGWDNYGYT
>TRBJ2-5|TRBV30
AWRMSGGAYETQY
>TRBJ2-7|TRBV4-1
ASSPAAGTEYEQY
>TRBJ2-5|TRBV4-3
ASSEDRGGETQY
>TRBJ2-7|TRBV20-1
SSRASPTYEQY
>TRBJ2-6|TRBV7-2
ASSLSGATDSGANVLT
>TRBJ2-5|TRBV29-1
SVGRLAGGQETQY
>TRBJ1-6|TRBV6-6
ASSYFRGGNSPLH
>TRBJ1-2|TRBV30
AWSGDRGGYGGYGYT
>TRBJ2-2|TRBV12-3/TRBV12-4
ASRIGGTGELF
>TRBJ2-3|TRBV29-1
SVEFLAGRADTQY
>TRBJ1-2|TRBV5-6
ASSPLPGQNYGYT
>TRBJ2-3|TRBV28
ASNGDTQY
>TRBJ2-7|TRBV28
ASTGTVVNEQY
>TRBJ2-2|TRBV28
ASKSGELF
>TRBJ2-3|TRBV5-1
ASSPGTGPDTQY